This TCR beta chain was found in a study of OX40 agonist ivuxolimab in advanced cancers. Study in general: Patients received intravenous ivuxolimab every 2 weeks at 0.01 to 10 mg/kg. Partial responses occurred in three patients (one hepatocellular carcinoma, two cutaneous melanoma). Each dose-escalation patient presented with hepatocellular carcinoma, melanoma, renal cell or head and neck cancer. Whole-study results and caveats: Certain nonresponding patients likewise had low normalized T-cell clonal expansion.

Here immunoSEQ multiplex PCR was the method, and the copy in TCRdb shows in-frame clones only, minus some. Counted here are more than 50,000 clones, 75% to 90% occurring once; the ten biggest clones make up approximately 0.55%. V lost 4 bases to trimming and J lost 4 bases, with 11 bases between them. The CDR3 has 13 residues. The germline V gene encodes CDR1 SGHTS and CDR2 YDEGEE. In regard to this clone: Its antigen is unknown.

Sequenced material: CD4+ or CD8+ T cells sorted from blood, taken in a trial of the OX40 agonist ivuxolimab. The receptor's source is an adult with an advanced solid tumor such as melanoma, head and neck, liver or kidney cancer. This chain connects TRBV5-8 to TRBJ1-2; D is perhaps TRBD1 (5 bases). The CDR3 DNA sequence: TGTGCCAGCAGCCGGGGACTATTCTATGGCTACACCTTC. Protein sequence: CASSRGLFYGYTF.